A selection of T cell receptor beta chains follows, all from one sample in a study of blood T cell repertoires in COVID-19. Clones were read by immunoSEQ multiplex PCR, and TCRdb kept only the in-frame ones, dropping some. The repertoire consists of about 86,000 clones, with around four fifths occurring once and the leading ten covering about 3.4%. Sequenced: peripheral blood. The receptor set was obtained from a middle-aged man with acute or convalescent COVID-19. Both conserved end residues are part of each CDR3. A D gene is named only where the DNA matches it firmly. Where a row states a size, it is once, few, many or the class of an expanded clone; other rows omit it.

D | J | V | size | DNA | CDR3
TRBD1 | TRBJ2-7 | TRBV29-1 | once | TGCAGCGTTGTAGGGTTCGGGACAGGACCTCCCTACGAGCAGTACTTC | CSVVGFGTGPPYEQYF
TRBD1 | TRBJ2-3 | TRBV5-1 | once | TGCGCCAGCAGCTTCCGACAGGGAGCCTCGGGGGATACGCAGTATTTT | CASSFRQGASGDTQYF
TRBD1 | TRBJ1-6 | TRBV30 | . | TGTGCCTGGAGGAGGGGGCTGGATTCACCCCTCCACTTT | CAWRRGLDSPLHF
. | TRBJ1-2 | TRBV7-2 | . | TGTGCCAGCAGCTTAGTGGGTGAGGATGGCTACACCTTC | CASSLVGEDGYTF
. | TRBJ2-6 | TRBV7-2 | once | TGTGCCAGCAGCTCAACGACAGGGGCCAACGTCCTGACTTTC | CASSSTTGANVLTF
. | TRBJ1-2 | TRBV14 | . | TGTGCCAGCAGCCAAGATCTGAACTATGGCTACACCTTC | CASSQDLNYGYTF
. | TRBJ1-1 | TRBV6-2/TRBV6-3 | . | TGTGCCAGCAGCAGAGGACAGAACCCGAACACTGAAGCTTTCTTT | CASSRGQNPNTEAFF
TRBD1 | TRBJ2-3 | TRBV11-1 | once | TGTGCCACCCGAAGCAGGGGGCTAGGCACAGATACGCAGTATTTT | CATRSRGLGTDTQYF
TRBD1 | TRBJ2-5 | TRBV10-1 | . | TGCGCCAGCAGTACGGGACAGGGGGCAGGAGAGACCCAGTACTTC | CASSTGQGAGETQYF
TRBD1 | TRBJ2-1 | TRBV19 | . | TGTGCCAGTAGAGGGGACAGGCAGTTCTTC | CASRGDRQFF
TRBD2 | TRBJ2-1 | TRBV5-4 | . | TGTGCCAGCAGCCCTAGCGGGGGACGAGGCAATGAGCAGTTCTTC | CASSPSGGRGNEQFF